Here is one T cell receptor (beta chain) with its context. CDR1 MNHEY and CDR2 SVGAGI come from the germline V gene. The CDR3 spans 15 residues. Trimming removed 0 bases at V and 4 bases at J, with 12 bases between. The entry originates in a study of blood T cell repertoires in COVID-19. Background on the study: In each case, the material was cDNA or gDNA derived from T cells, B-cell-depleted T cells, or PBMCs.

Assay used: immunoSEQ multiplex PCR; TCRdb lists only in-frame clones, some missing. The table lists about 100,000 clones, about four fifths of them singletons. The chain links TRBV6-5 to TRBJ1-2; D possibly corresponds to TRBD1 (6 bases). The sequenced sample consisted of peripheral blood. The receptor was isolated from a human donor in a cohort sampled during active COVID-19. Here the CDR3 reads CASSYSGRGFYGYTF. As DNA, the CDR3 is TGTGCCAGCAGTTACTCGGGCAGGGGCTTCTATGGCTACACCTTC.